This T cell receptor beta chain was retrieved from a study of T cell responses to AZD1222 COVID-19 vaccine. Broader study findings: Within unmutated variant regions lay the reported targets of nearly half of spike-specific TCRs. Clonal diversity may have been underestimated in mostly white British donors. Spike as a whole was targeted by vaccine-associated CD4 TCRs, dominant at 160-218 and 743-854.

Sequencing was performed with immunoSEQ multiplex PCR; in TCRdb, only in-frame clones are kept and a portion is missing. The table shows tens of thousands of clones, with roughly 90% occurring only once. V lost 3 bases to trimming and J lost 0 bases; unmatched junction nucleotides: 5. Germline assignment: CDR1 MNHEY and CDR2 SMNVEV (reference sequence). CDR3 length: 17 amino acids. As concerns this clone: Its antigen is currently unknown.

This TCR was sampled from an adult who received the AZD1222 COVID-19 vaccine. Sequenced material: peripheral blood, taken 28 days after the second AZD1222 dose. V usage is TRBV27 and J usage is TRBJ2-1, with TRBD2 matching over 10 bases. The CDR3 reads CASSFRTSGSSYNEQFF. The CDR3 bases are TGTGCCAGCAGTTTCCGGACTAGCGGTAGCTCCTACAATGAGCAGTTCTTC.